Described below is a single T cell receptor beta chain sequence and its context. Germline CDR1 is MNHEY and CDR2 is SMNVEV (reference sequence). This CDR3 is built from 19 residues. V gave up 5 bases and J gave up 3 bases; unmatched junction bases: 13. These data originate in a study of T cell responses to AZD1222 COVID-19 vaccine. Assay: immunoSEQ multiplex PCR; the TCRdb copy retains only in-frame clones and omits some. The table has about 110,000 clones, approximately 90% seen once. The chain carries TRBV27 and TRBJ2-7, with 16 nucleotides matching TRBD2. The material sequenced was peripheral blood, taken on day 0 of AZD1222 vaccination. The receptor comes from an adult in good health. This chain's CDR3 is CASSPRGTGLAGGRYEQYF. CDR3 DNA: TGTGCCAGCAGTCCACGGGGCACGGGACTAGCGGGAGGGCGCTACGAGCAGTACTTC.